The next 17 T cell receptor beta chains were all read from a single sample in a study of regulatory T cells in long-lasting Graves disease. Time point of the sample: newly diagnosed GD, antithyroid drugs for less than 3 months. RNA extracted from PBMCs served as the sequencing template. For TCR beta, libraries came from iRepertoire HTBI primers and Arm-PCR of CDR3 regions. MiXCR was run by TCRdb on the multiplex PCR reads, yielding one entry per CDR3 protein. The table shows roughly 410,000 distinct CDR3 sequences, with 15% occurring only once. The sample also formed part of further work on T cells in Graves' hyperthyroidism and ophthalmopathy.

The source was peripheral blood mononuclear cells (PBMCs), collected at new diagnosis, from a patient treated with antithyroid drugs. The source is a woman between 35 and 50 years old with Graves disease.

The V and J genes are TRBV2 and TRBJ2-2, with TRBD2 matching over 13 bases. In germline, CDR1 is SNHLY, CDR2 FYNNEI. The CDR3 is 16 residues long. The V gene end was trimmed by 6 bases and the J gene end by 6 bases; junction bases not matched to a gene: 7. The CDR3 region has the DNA TGTGCCAGCAGGCCGGGACTAGCGGGAAGATCCGGGGAGCTGTTTTTT. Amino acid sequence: CASRPGLAGRSGELFF.

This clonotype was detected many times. CDR3 coding DNA: TGTGCCAGCAGCCGTGGGACAGCGTCTCAAGAGACCCAGTACTTC. It specifies CASSRGTASQETQYF. J is TRBJ2-5 and V is TRBV11-3, with TRBD1 matching over 7 bases. Trimming at V came to 5 bases and at J to 2 bases, leaving 8 bases not matched to a gene. The germline CDR1 and CDR2 sequences are SGHNT and YENEEA. The CDR3 has 15 residues.

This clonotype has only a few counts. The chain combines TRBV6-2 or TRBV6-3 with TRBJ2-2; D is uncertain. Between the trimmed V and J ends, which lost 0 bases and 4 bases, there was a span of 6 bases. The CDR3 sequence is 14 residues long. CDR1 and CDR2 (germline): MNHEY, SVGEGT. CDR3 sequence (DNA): TGTGCCAGCAGTTACTCCTCAGGCACCGGGGAGCTGTTTTTT. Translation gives CASSYSSGTGELFF.

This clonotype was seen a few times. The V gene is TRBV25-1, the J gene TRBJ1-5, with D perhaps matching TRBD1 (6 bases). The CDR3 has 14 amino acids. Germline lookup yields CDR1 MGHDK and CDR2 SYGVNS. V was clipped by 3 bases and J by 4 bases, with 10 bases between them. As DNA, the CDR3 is TGTGCCAGCAGTGAGGCACAGGGAAATCAGCCCCAGCATTTT. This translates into CASSEAQGNQPQHF.

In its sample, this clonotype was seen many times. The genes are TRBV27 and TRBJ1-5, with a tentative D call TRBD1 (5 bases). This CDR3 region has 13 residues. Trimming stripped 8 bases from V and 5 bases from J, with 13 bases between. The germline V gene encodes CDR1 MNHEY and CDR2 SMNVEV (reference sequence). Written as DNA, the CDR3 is TGTGCCAGCGGGAGGGAGGGGCATCAGCCCCAGCATTTT. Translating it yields CASGREGHQPQHF.

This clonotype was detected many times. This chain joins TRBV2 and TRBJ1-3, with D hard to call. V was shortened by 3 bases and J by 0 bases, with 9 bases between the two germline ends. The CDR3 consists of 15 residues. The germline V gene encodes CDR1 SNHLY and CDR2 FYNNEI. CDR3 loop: CASSDVSFSGNTIYF. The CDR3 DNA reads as TGTGCCAGCAGTGATGTTTCCTTCTCTGGAAACACCATATATTTT. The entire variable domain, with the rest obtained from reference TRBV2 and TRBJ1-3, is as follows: EPEVTQTPSHQVTQMGQEVILRCVPISNHLYFYWYRQILGQKVEFLVSFYNNEISEKSEIFDDQFSVERPDGSNFTLKIRSTKLEDSAMYFCASSDVSFSGNTIYFGEGSWLTVV.

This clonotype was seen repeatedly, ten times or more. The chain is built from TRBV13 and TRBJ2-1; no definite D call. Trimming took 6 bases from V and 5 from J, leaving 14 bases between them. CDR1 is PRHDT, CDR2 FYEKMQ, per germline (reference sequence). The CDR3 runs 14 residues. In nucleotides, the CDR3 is TGTGCCAGCAGTTTCGACCTCGGAAACAATGAGCAGTTCTTC. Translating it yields CASSFDLGNNEQFF.

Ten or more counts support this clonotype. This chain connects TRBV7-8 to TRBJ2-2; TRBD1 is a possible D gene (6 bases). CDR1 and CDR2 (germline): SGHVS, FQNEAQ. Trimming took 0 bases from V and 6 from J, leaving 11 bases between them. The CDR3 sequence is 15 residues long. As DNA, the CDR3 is TGTGCCAGCAGCTTAGCTTCCCCAGGGGCCGGGGAGCTGTTTTTT. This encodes CASSLASPGAGELFF.

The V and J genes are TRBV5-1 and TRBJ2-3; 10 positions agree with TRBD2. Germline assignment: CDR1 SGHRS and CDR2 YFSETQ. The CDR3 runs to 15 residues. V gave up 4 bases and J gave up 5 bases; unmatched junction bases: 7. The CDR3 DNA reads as TGCGCCAGCAGCCCCCCTAGCGGGAGAGGAGATACGCAGTATTTT. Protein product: CASSPPSGRGDTQYF.

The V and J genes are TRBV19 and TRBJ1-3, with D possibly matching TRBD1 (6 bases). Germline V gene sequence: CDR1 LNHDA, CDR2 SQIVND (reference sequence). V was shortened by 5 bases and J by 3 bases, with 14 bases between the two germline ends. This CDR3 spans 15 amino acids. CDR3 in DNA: TGTGCCAGTAGTCCGAACAGGGCCAATGGAAACACCATATATTTT. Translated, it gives CASSPNRANGNTIYF.

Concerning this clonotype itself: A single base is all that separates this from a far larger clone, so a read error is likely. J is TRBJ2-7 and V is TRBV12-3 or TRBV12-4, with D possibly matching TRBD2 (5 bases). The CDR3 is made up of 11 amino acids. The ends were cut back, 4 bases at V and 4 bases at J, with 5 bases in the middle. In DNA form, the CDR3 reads TGTGCCAGCAGTTGGAGGTACGAGCAGTACTTC. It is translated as CASSWRYEQYF.

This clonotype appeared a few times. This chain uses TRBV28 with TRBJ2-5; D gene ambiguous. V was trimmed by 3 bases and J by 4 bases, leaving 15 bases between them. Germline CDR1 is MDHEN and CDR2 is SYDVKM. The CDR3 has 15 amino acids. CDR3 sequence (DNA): TGTGCCAGCAGTTTTCTCAGTGGGGTTGGAGAGACCCAGTACTTC. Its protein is CASSFLSGVGETQYF. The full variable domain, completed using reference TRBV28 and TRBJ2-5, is DVKVTQSSRYLVKRTGEKVFLECVQDMDHENMFWYRQDPGLGLRLIYFSYDVKMKEKGDIPEGYSVSREKKERFSLILESASTNQTSMYLCASSFLSGVGETQYFGPGTRLLVL.

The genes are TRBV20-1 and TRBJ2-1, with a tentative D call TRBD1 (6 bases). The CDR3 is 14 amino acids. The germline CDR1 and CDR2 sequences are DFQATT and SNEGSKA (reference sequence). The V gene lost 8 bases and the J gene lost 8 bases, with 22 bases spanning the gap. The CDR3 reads CSIPGPQTGDEQFF. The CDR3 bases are TGCAGTATACCGGGACCCCAGACAGGCGATGAGCAGTTCTTC.

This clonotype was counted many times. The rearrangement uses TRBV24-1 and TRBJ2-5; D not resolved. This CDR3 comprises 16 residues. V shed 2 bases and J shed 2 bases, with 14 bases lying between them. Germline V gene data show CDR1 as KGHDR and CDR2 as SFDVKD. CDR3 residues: CATSDSGPQRQETQYF. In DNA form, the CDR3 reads TGTGCCACCAGTGATTCCGGGCCCCAAAGGCAAGAGACCCAGTACTTC.

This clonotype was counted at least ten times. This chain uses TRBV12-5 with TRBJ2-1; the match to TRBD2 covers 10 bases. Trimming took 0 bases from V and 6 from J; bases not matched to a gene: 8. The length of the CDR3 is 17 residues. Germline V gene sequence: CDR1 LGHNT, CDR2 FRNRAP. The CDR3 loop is CASGLVALAGEVNEQFF. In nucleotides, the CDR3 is TGTGCTAGTGGTTTGGTAGCCCTAGCGGGAGAGGTCAATGAGCAGTTCTTC.

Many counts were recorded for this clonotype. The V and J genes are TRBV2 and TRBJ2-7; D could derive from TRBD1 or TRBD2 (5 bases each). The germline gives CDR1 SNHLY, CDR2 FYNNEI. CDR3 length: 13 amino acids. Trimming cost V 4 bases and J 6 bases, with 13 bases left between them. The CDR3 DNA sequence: TGTGCCAGCAGTGTCGAGGGGTATGGCGAGCAGTACTTC. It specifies CASSVEGYGEQYF.

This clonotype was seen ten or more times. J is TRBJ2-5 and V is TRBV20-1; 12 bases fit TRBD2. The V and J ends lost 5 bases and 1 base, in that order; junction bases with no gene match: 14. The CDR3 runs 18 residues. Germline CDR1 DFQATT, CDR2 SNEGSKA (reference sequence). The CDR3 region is CSALGLAGSHLSQETQYF. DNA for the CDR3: TGCAGTGCTCTAGGACTAGCGGGGTCCCACTTATCCCAAGAGACCCAGTACTTC.